This TCR beta chain derives from a study of T-cell reconstitution after alpha-beta-depleted transplantation in children. CDR1 KGHSH and CDR2 LQKENI come from the germline V gene. Losses at the gene ends were 3 bases for V and 12 bases for J; bases not matched to a gene: 12. The CDR3 is made up of 15 amino acids. Preparation of the TCRbeta library was carried out with unique molecular identifiers. Each CDR3 protein gets one entry after TCRdb re-called the PCR reads with MiXCR. The sample has a few hundred thousand distinct CDR3 sequences, 8% to 9.5% seen once; the top ten hold roughly 6.2%. The source was PBMCs from the stem cell graft donor, collected from the stem cell graft. The chain recombines TRBV18 with TRBJ2-7, with 12 bases aligning to TRBD2. This TCR came from a human donor who donated a stem cell graft to a child with acute lymphoblastic leukemia. Written as DNA, the CDR3 is TGTGCCAGCTCACCGACTAGCGGGGGAGATGTCGAGGTGTACTTC. It codes for CASSPTSGGDVEVYF.